A single sample gave rise to the 15 T cell receptor beta chains below, sequenced in a study of OX40 agonist ivuxolimab in advanced cancers. Generated by immunoSEQ multiplex PCR, the TCRdb table keeps only in-frame clones and is missing some. Of about 83,000 clones in the sample, about 90% are singletons; the top ten hold 8.4%. The specimen comprised CD4+ or CD8+ T cells sorted from blood, sampled in a trial of the OX40 agonist ivuxolimab. Receptor source: an adult with an advanced solid tumor such as melanoma, head and neck, liver or kidney cancer.

Regarding this clone: Other nucleotide sequences in the sample specify the same CDR3. The chain uses TRBV9 and TRBJ2-3; D not certain. Germline V CDR1 and CDR2: SGDLS, YYNGEE. The CDR3 has 13 residues. Between the trimmed V and J ends, which lost 0 bases and 0 bases, there was a span of 2 bases. The chain's CDR3 is CASSVASTDTQYF. CDR3 bases: TGTGCCAGCAGCGTAGCGAGCACAGATACGCAGTATTTT. The whole variable domain, remainder taken from reference TRBV9 and TRBJ2-3, is DSGVTQTPKHLITATGQRVTLRCSPRSGDLSVYWYQQSLDQGLQFLIQYYNGEERAKGNILERFSAQQFPDLHSELNLSSLELGDSALYFCASSVASTDTQYFGPGTRLTVL.

The chain uses TRBV19 and TRBJ1-1, with TRBD1 matching over 7 bases. Germline lookup yields CDR1 LNHDA and CDR2 SQIVND (reference sequence). The V gene end was trimmed by 8 bases and the J gene end by 4 bases; junction bases not matched to a gene: 4. There are 12 residues in the CDR3. The CDR3 nucleotides are TGTGCCAGTCAACAGGGGTTCACTGAAGCTTTCTTT. The encoded protein is CASQQGFTEAFF.

The chain joins TRBV9 to TRBJ2-4; 7 bases fit TRBD2. The CDR3 contains 12 residues. V dropped 3 bases and J dropped 8; count of bases not matched to a gene: 2. Germline loops: CDR1 SGDLS, CDR2 YYNGEE. The CDR3 nucleotides read TGTGCCAGCAGCGCCGGGGGGTACATTCAGTACTTC. It translates to CASSAGGYIQYF.

This clone was counted once. This chain links TRBV11-2 with TRBJ2-2; 10 bases are shared with TRBD1. With V trimmed by 2 bases and J by 3 bases, 6 bases remained unmatched. The CDR3 totals 17 residues. CDR1 and CDR2 (germline): SGHAT, FQNNGV. This CDR3 reads CASSLSPGQGYTGELFF. In DNA, the CDR3 is TGTGCCAGCAGCTTAAGTCCGGGACAGGGGTACACCGGGGAGCTGTTTTTT.

The CDR3 region has the DNA TGCAGCGGTGGTGGGGGATCTGGAAACACCATATATTTT. It encodes CSGGGGSGNTIYF. The chain recombines TRBV29-1 with TRBJ1-3; D is perhaps TRBD1 (5 bases). The V end was cut by 7 bases, the J end by 1 base, with 11 bases between. The CDR3 runs 13 residues. Germline V gene data show CDR1 as SQVTM and CDR2 as ANQGSEA.

The V gene is TRBV9, the J gene TRBJ1-4; D is possibly TRBD1 (5 bases). CDR3 length: 13 amino acids. Per the germline V gene, CDR1 is SGDLS and CDR2 is YYNGEE. Between the trimmed V and J ends, which lost 4 bases and 11 bases, there was a span of 15 bases. CDR3 residues: CASSFQGKGKLFF. The DNA for the CDR3 is TGTGCCAGCAGCTTTCAGGGAAAGGGGAAACTGTTTTTT.

This rearrangement joins TRBV6-6 to TRBJ1-6; 7 bases are shared with TRBD1. Germline V gene data show CDR1 as MNHNY and CDR2 as SVGAGI (reference sequence). The CDR3 extends over 16 amino acids. V was pared by 5 bases and J by 10 bases, with 14 bases of the junction left unmatched. The CDR3: CASSLPDREAGSPLHF. CDR3 DNA sequence: TGTGCCAGCAGTCTCCCTGACAGGGAAGCGGGGTCACCCCTCCACTTT.

The CDR3 spells CATSRLTPSQAGSQPQHF. For the CDR3, the DNA is TGTGCCACCAGCAGGCTCACCCCTTCACAGGCTGGGAGTCAGCCCCAGCATTTT. The chain has TRBV15 and TRBJ1-5; weak D call: TRBD1 (5 bases). Trimming shortened V by 3 bases and J by 6 bases, and 24 bases separated the two germline ends. This CDR3 region has 18 residues. The germline V gene encodes CDR1 LNHNV and CDR2 YYDKDF (reference sequence).

V gene TRBV21-1 combines with J gene TRBJ1-6; no DNA check was done on the table's D call, TRBD1. TRBV21-1 is a documented pseudogene. The CDR3 is 18 residues long. The CDR3 DNA reads TGTGCCAGCAGCAAAGGCAGGGGAGACTTTTTATACAGGGGTCCCCTCCACTTT. Its protein is CASSKGRGDFLYRGPLHF.

The chain recombines TRBV28 with TRBJ1-5; D is perhaps TRBD1 (5 bases). The CDR3 length is 15 residues. Germline CDR1 is MDHEN and CDR2 is SYDVKM. Trimming took off 3 bases at V and 6 bases at J, with 15 bases between the two ends. The CDR3 nucleotides are TGTGCCAGCAGTTTTTATTTAGGGGTGGCTCAGCCCCAGCATTTT. Amino acids: CASSFYLGVAQPQHF.

This chain connects TRBV28 to TRBJ2-5, with 10 bases matching TRBD1. This CDR3 contains 16 residues. The V gene end was trimmed by 3 bases and the J gene end by 5 bases; junction bases not matched to a gene: 9. Per the germline V gene, CDR1 is MDHEN and CDR2 is SYDVKM. CDR3 loop: CASSFHPGTGEETQYF. In nucleotides, the CDR3 is TGTGCCAGCAGTTTCCACCCCGGGACAGGGGAGGAGACCCAGTACTTC.

The chain combines TRBV7-6 with TRBJ1-2; D is undetermined. V lost 5 bases to trimming and J lost 8 bases, with 18 bases between them. The germline V gene encodes CDR1 SGHVS and CDR2 FNYEAQ. The CDR3 consists of 14 residues. CDR3 sequence (DNA): TGTGCCAGCAGCCCCGCCCAGGTCTTAGGCGGCTACACCTTC. Protein: CASSPAQVLGGYTF.

This sequence joins TRBV2 and TRBJ2-1; D gene ambiguous. The CDR3 spans 13 residues. V lost 0 bases and J 10 bases, leaving 10 bases between the germline ends. Per germline, CDR1 SNHLY and CDR2 FYNNEI. The CDR3 sequence: CASSEASGGEQFF. The CDR3 DNA is TGTGCCAGCAGTGAAGCGTCAGGTGGGGAGCAGTTCTTC.

The CDR3 loop reads CASSHREGTEAFF. The CDR3 coding sequence is TGTGCCAGCAGTCACAGGGAGGGCACTGAAGCTTTCTTT. This sequence joins TRBV27 and TRBJ1-1; D perhaps matches TRBD1 (6 bases). This CDR3 has 13 residues. The germline CDR1 and CDR2 sequences are MNHEY and SMNVEV (reference sequence). V was pared by 5 bases and J by 4 bases, with 11 bases between.

The chain uses TRBV28 and TRBJ1-5; D is perhaps TRBD1 (5 bases). Germline CDR1 MDHEN, CDR2 SYDVKM. The CDR3 runs to 15 residues. V was pared by 1 base and J by 6 bases, with 13 bases between. CDR3 residues: CASSLYRRGGQPQHF. CDR3 coding DNA: TGTGCCAGCAGTTTATACAGGAGAGGCGGTCAGCCCCAGCATTTT.